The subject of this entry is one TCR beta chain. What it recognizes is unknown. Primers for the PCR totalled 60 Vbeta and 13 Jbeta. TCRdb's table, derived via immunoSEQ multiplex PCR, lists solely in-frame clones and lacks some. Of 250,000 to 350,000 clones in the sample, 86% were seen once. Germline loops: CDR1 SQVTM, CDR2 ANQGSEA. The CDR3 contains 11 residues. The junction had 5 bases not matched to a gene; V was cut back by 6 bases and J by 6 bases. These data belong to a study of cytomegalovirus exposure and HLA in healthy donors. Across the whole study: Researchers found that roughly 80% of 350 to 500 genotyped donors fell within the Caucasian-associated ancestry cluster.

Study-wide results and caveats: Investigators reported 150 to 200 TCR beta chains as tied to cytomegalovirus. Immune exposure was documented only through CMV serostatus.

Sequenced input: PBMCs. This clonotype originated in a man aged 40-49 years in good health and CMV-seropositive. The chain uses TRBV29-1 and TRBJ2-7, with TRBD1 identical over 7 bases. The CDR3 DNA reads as TGCAGCGTAGAAACAGGGGTCGAGCAGTACTTC. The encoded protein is CSVETGVEQYF.